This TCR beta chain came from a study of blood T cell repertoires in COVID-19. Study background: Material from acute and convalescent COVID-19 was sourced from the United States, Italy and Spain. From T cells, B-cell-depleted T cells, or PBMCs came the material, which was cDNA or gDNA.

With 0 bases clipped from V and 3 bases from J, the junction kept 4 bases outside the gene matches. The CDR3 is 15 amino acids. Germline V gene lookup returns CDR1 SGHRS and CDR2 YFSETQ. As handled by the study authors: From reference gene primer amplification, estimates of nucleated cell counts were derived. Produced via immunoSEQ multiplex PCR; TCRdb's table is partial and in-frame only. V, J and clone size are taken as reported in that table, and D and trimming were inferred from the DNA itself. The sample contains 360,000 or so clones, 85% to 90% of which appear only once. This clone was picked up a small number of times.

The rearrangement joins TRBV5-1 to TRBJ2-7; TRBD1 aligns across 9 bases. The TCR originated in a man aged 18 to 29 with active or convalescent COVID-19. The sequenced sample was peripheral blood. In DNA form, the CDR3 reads TGCGCCAGCAGCTTGGGCGGGACAGGGCTCTACGAGCAGTACTTC. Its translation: CASSLGGTGLYEQYF.